A selection of T cell receptor beta chains follows, all from one sample in a study of blood T cell repertoires in COVID-19. Only in-frame clones appear in the TCRdb table, and some are missing; sequencing was by immunoSEQ multiplex PCR. The sample holds 150,000 to 190,000 clones, around 83% seen once. Sequencing was done on a sample of peripheral blood. The origin of the receptors is a woman in her sixties or seventies with COVID-19, enrolled during active disease. Both conserved end residues are part of each CDR3. Fields, in order: CDR3 length, D gene, V gene, J gene, CDR3 protein. A D gene is named only where the DNA matches it firmly.

cdr3_length: 13
d_call: -
v_call: TRBV3-1/TRBV3-2
j_call: TRBJ1-6
cdr3_aa: CASSQPGNSPLHF

cdr3_length: 16
d_call: TRBD1
v_call: TRBV5-1
j_call: TRBJ1-1
cdr3_aa: CASRVQGGSSAAEAFF

cdr3_length: 15
d_call: -
v_call: TRBV3-1/TRBV3-2
j_call: TRBJ1-2
cdr3_aa: CASSQDRGEFGGYTF

cdr3_length: 17
d_call: TRBD2
v_call: TRBV5-8
j_call: TRBJ2-1
cdr3_aa: CASSLWGASGGYNEQFF

cdr3_length: 13
d_call: -
v_call: TRBV6-5
j_call: TRBJ1-6
cdr3_aa: CASSYSQYSPLHF

cdr3_length: 13
d_call: -
v_call: TRBV2
j_call: TRBJ2-1
cdr3_aa: CASIGADNNEQFF

cdr3_length: 14
d_call: -
v_call: TRBV11-1
j_call: TRBJ1-6
cdr3_aa: CASSFGGRETPLHF

cdr3_length: 12
d_call: -
v_call: TRBV28
j_call: TRBJ1-1
cdr3_aa: CASSSSRVQAFF

cdr3_length: 15
d_call: TRBD2
v_call: TRBV7-7
j_call: TRBJ2-1
cdr3_aa: CASSARLAGGSEQFF

cdr3_length: 15
d_call: TRBD1
v_call: TRBV6-5
j_call: TRBJ1-5
cdr3_aa: CASSRTGDSNQPQHF

cdr3_length: 15
d_call: -
v_call: TRBV5-5
j_call: TRBJ1-6
cdr3_aa: CASSFDHSTGSPLHF

cdr3_length: 16
d_call: -
v_call: TRBV5-4
j_call: TRBJ2-3
cdr3_aa: CASSLGQGGPTDTQYF

cdr3_length: 16
d_call: TRBD1
v_call: TRBV7-8
j_call: TRBJ1-6
cdr3_aa: CASSLLPGTGNSPLHF

cdr3_length: 15
d_call: TRBD1
v_call: TRBV6-5
j_call: TRBJ1-5
cdr3_aa: CATSDRGRGNQPQHF

cdr3_length: 15
d_call: -
v_call: TRBV9
j_call: TRBJ1-3
cdr3_aa: CASSSSGSSGNTIYF

cdr3_length: 13
d_call: TRBD1
v_call: TRBV6-5
j_call: TRBJ1-5
cdr3_aa: CASRATGVQPQHF

cdr3_length: 17
d_call: TRBD1
v_call: TRBV27
j_call: TRBJ1-5
cdr3_aa: CASSRDRGGVRNQPQHF

cdr3_length: 13
d_call: TRBD1
v_call: TRBV2
j_call: TRBJ1-5
cdr3_aa: CASGTGVGQPQHF

cdr3_length: 14
d_call: -
v_call: TRBV6-6
j_call: TRBJ2-5
cdr3_aa: CASSYRGIQETQYF

cdr3_length: 15
d_call: -
v_call: TRBV5-8
j_call: TRBJ2-5
cdr3_aa: CASSLGQEGEETQYF

cdr3_length: 14
d_call: TRBD1
v_call: TRBV11-1
j_call: TRBJ1-1
cdr3_aa: CASSSGQGYTEAFF

cdr3_length: 16
d_call: TRBD2
v_call: TRBV3-1/TRBV3-2
j_call: TRBJ2-1
cdr3_aa: CASSQEMLAGANEQFF

cdr3_length: 13
d_call: -
v_call: TRBV9
j_call: TRBJ1-6
cdr3_aa: CASSFEDLSPLHF

cdr3_length: 15
d_call: -
v_call: TRBV6-5
j_call: TRBJ2-1
cdr3_aa: CASSYSQRAYNEQFF

cdr3_length: 11
d_call: -
v_call: TRBV19
j_call: TRBJ1-2
cdr3_aa: CASSTTASYTF

cdr3_length: 15
d_call: TRBD1
v_call: TRBV27
j_call: TRBJ1-1
cdr3_aa: CASRVQGNVNTEAFF